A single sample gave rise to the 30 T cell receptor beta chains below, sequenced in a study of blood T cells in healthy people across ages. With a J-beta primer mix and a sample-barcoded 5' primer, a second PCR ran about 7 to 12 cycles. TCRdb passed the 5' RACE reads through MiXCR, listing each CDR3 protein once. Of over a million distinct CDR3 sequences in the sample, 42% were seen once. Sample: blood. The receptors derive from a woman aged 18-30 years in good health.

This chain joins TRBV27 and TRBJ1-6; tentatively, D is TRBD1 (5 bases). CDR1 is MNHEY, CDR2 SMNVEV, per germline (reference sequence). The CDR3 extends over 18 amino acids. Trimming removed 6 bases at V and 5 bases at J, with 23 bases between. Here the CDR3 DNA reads TGTGCCAGCAGCCCCAGGTCGAGCATAGGGGCCAATAATTCACCCCTCCACTTT. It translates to CASSPRSSIGANNSPLHF.

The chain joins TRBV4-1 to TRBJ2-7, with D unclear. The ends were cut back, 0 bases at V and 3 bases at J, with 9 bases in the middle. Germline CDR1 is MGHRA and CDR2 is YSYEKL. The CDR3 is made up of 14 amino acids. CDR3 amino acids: CASSQEPGRYEQYF. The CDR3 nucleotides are TGCGCCAGCAGCCAAGAACCAGGCCGCTACGAGCAGTACTTC.

In DNA, the CDR3 is TGCGCCAGCAGCTTAGAGACTAGCGGGAGTGTGGATACGCAGTATTTT. Encoded protein: CASSLETSGSVDTQYF. The gene calls are TRBV5-1 and TRBJ2-3; 12 nucleotides match TRBD2. Germline V gene lookup returns CDR1 SGHRS and CDR2 YFSETQ. With V trimmed by 2 bases and J by 6 bases, 7 bases remained unmatched. CDR3 length: 16 residues.

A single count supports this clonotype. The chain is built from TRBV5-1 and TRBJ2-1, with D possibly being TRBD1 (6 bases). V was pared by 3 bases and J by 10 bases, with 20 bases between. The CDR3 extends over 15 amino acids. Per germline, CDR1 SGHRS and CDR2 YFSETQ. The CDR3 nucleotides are TGCGCCAGCAGCTCCGGGACATTGGTCCGGTACGAGCAGTTCTTC. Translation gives CASSSGTLVRYEQFF.

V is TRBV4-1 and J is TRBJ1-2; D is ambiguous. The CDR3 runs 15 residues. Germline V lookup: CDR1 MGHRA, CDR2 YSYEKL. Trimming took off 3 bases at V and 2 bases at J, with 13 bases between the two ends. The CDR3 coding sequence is TGCGCCAGCAGCCAGAGTCGCGTCTCCAACTATGGCTACACCTTC. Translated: CASSQSRVSNYGYTF.

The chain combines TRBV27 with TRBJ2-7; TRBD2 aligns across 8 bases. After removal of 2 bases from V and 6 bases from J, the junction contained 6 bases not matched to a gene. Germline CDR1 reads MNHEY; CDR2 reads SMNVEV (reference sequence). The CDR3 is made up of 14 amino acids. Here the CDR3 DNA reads TGTGCCAGCAGTTTACAAGCGGGGGTAACCGAGCAGTACTTC. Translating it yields CASSLQAGVTEQYF.

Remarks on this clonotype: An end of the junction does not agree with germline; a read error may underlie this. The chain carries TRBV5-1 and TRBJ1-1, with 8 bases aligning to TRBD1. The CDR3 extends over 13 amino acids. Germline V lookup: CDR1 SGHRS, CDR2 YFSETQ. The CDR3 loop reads CASGLATGGEAFF. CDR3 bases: TGCGCCAGCGGCTTGGCAACAGGGGGTGAAGCTTTCTTT. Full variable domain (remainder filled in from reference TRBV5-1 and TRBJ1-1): KAGVTQTPRYLIKTRGQQVTLSCSPISGHRSVSWYQQTPGQGLQFLFEYFSETQRNKGNFPGRFSGRQFSNSRSEMNVSTLELGDSALYLCASGLATGGEAFFGQGTRLTVV.

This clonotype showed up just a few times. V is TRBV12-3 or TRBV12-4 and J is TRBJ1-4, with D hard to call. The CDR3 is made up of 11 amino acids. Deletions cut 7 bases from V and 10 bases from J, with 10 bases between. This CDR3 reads CASTHQGKLFF. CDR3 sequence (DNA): TGTGCCAGCACCCACCAAGGAAAACTGTTTTTT.

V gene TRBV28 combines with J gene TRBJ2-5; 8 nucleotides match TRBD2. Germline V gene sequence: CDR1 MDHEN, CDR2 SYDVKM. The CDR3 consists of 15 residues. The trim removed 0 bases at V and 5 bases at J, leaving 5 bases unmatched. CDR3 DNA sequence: TGTGCCAGCAGTTTATGGGGCACTAGCGGTGAGACCCAGTACTTC. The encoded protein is CASSLWGTSGETQYF. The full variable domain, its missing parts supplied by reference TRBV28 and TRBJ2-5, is DVKVTQSSRYLVKRTGEKVFLECVQDMDHENMFWYRQDPGLGLRLIYFSYDVKMKEKGDIPEGYSVSREKKERFSLILESASTNQTSMYLCASSLWGTSGETQYFGPGTRLLVL.

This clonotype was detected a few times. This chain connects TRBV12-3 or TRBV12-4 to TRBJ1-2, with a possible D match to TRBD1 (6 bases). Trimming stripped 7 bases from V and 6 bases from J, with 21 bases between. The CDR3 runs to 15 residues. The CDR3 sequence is CASTQGTTKGDGYTF. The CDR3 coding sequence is TGTGCCAGCACCCAAGGGACAACTAAAGGGGATGGCTACACCTTC.

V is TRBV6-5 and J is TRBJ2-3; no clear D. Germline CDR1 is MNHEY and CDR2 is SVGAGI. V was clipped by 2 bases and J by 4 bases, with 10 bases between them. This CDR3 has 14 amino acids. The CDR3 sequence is CASSYLRGADTQYF. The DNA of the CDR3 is TGTGCCAGCAGTTACCTACGCGGTGCAGATACGCAGTATTTT.

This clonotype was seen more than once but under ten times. The CDR3 protein is CSATGLSNGDTQYF. The CDR3 bases are TGCAGTGCTACGGGACTCTCCAACGGAGATACGCAGTATTTT. This chain joins TRBV20-1 and TRBJ2-3, with D perhaps matching TRBD2 (6 bases). CDR1 and CDR2 from the germline V gene are DFQATT and SNEGSKA (reference sequence). The CDR3 length is 14 residues. Trimming took 4 bases from V and 5 from J, leaving 16 bases between them.

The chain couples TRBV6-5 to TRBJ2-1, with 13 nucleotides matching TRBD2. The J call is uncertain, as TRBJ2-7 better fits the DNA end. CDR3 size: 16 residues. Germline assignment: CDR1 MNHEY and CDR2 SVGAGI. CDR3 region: CASRPRTSGGYNEQYF. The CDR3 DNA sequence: TGTGCCAGCAGACCTCGGACTAGCGGGGGATACAATGAGCAGTACTTC.

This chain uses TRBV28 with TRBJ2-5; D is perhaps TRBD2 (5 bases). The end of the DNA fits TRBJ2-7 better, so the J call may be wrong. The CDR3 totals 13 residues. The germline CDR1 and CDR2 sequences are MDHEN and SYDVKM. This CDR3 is CASRVPRGAEQYF. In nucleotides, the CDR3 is TGTGCCAGCCGAGTCCCCCGGGGTGCCGAGCAGTACTTC.

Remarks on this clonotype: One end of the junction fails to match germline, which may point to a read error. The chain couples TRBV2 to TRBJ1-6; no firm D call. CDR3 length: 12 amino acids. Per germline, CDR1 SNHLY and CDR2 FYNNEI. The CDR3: CASSSWGSLLHF. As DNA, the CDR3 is TGTGCCAGCAGTTCCTGGGGATCACTCCTCCACTTT.

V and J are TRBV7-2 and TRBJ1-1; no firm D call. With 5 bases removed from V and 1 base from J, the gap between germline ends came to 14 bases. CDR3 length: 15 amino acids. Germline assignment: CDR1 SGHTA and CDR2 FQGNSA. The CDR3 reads CASSPGWSANTEAFF. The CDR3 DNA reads TGTGCCAGCAGCCCCGGTTGGTCGGCGAACACTGAAGCTTTCTTT.

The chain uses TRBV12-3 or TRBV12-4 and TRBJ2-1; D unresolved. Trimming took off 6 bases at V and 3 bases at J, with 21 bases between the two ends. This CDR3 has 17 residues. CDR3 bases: TGTGCCAGCAGCCCGAAGGTTGACCGGTCTCACTACAATGAGCAGTTCTTC. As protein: CASSPKVDRSHYNEQFF.

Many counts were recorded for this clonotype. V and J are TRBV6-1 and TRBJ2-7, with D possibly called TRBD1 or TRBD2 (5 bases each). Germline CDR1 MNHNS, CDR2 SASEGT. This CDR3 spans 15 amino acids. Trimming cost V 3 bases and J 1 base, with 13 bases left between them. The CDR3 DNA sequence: TGTGCCAGCAGTGACTCCGGGACCCTTTCCTACGAGCAGTACTTC. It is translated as CASSDSGTLSYEQYF.

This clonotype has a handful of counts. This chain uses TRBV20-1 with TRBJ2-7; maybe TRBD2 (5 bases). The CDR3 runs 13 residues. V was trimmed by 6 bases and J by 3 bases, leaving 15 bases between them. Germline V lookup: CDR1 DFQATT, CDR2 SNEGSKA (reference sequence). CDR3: CSAPLDTDYEQYF. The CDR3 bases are TGCAGTGCCCCACTAGATACGGACTACGAGCAGTACTTC.

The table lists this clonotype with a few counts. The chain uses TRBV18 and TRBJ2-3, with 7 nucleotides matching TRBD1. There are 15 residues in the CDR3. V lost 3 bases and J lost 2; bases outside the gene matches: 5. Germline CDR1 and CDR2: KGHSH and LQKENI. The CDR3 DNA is TGTGCCAGCTCACCCCGACAGGGCCCCACAGATACGCAGTATTTT. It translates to CASSPRQGPTDTQYF.

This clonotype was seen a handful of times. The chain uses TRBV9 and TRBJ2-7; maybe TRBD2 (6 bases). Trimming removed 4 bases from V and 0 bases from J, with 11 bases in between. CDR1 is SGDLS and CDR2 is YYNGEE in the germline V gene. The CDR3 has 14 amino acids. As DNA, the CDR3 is TGTGCCAGCAGCCTAGCGCCTCGCTCCTACGAGCAGTACTTC. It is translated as CASSLAPRSYEQYF.

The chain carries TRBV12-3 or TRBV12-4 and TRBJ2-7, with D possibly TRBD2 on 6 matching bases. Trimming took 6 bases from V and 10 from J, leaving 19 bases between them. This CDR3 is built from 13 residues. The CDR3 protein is CASRKQGREAQYF. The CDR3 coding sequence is TGTGCCAGCAGGAAACAAGGAAGGGAGGCCCAGTACTTC.

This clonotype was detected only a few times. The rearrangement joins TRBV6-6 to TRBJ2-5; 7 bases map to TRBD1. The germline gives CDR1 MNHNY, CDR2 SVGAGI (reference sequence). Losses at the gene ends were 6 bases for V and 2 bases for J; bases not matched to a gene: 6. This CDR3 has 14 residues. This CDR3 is CASRPPGQQETQYF. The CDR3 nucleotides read TGTGCCAGCAGGCCTCCGGGACAGCAAGAGACCCAGTACTTC.

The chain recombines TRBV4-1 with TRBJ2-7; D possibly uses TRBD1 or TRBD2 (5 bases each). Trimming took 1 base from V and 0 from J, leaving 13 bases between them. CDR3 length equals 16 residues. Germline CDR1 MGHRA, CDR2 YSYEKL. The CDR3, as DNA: TGCGCCAGCAGCCAAGGGGGGACGGAGAGCTCCTACGAGCAGTACTTC. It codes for CASSQGGTESSYEQYF.

CDR3 loop: CASSSMTGGTDTQYF. The CDR3 DNA is TGTGCCAGCAGCTCCATGACAGGGGGGACAGATACGCAGTATTTT. This chain links TRBV7-3 with TRBJ2-3, with TRBD1 matching over 9 bases. V lost 4 bases and J lost 3; bases outside the gene matches: 5. The germline V gene has CDR1 SGHTA and CDR2 FQGTGA. The CDR3 spans 15 residues. The full variable domain, rest sourced from reference TRBV7-3 and TRBJ2-3, is GAGVSQTPSNKVTEKGKYVELRCDPISGHTALYWYRQSLGQGPEFLIYFQGTGAADDSGLPNDRFFAVRPEGSVSTLKIQRTERGDSAVYLCASSSMTGGTDTQYFGPGTRLTVL.

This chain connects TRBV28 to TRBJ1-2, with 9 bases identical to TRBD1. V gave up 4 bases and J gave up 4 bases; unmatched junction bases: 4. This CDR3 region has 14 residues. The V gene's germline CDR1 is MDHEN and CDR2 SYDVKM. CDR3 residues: CASSYRDRAYGYTF. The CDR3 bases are TGTGCCAGCAGTTACCGGGACAGGGCCTATGGCTACACCTTC.

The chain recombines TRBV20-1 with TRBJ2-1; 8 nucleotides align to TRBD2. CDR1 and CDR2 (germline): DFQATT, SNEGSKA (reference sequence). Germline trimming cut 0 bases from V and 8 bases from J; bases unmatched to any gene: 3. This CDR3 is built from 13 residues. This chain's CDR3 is CSARDRLAYEQFF. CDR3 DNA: TGCAGTGCTAGAGATAGACTAGCGTATGAGCAGTTCTTC.

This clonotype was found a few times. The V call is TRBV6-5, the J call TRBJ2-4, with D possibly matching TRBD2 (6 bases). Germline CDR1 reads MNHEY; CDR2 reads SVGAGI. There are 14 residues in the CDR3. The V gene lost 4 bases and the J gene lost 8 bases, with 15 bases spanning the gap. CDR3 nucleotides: TGTGCCAGCAGTTCCGGACTAAGCGGCGACATTCAGTACTTC. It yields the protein CASSSGLSGDIQYF.

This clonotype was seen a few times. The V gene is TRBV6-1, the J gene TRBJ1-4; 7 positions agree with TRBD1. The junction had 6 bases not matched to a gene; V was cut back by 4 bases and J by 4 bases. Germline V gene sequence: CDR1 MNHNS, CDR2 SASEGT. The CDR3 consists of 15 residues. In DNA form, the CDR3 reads TGTGCCAGCAGTGGGTGGACAGGTCTTAATGAAAAACTGTTTTTT. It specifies CASSGWTGLNEKLFF.

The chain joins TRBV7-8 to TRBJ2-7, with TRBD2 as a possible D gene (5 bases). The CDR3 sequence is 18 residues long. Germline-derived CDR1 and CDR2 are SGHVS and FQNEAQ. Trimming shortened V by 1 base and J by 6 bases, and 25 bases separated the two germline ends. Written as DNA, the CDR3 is TGTGCCAGCAGCTTAGAGGTTACTAGTTCGTTAGGAGATCTCGAGCAGTACTTC. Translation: CASSLEVTSSLGDLEQYF. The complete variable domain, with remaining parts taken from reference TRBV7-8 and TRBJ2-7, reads GAGVSQSPRYKVAKRGQDVALRCDPISGHVSLFWYQQALGQGPEFLTYFQNEAQLDKSGLPSDRFFAERPEGSVSTLKIQRTQQEDSAVYLCASSLEVTSSLGDLEQYFGPGTRLTVT.